These 31 T cell receptor beta chains came from one sample sequenced in a study of glioma-infiltrating T cells. Amplification of TCR alpha and beta CDR3 regions from RNA used iRepertoire nested multiplex PCR. MiXCR was run by TCRdb on the multiplex PCR reads, yielding one entry per CDR3 protein. The sample has about 89,000 distinct CDR3 sequences, 20% to 25% seen once. Sequencing was performed on glioma tissue, nonneoplastic brain tissue, or PBMCs (not recorded which). The source is a human donor with low-grade glioma or glioblastoma, undergoing nonglioma brain surgery, or in good health (not recorded which).

As concerns this clonotype: A read error may be the cause here, since a much bigger clone is one base away. The CDR3 does not close with the conserved phenylalanine or tryptophan, likely indicating a read error. The chain combines TRBV18 with TRBJ2-7; a weak D match, TRBD2 (5 bases). Germline CDR1 reads KGHSH; CDR2 reads LQKENI. The V end was cut by 2 bases, the J end by 5 bases, with 7 bases between. The CDR3 consists of 12 residues. The CDR3 sequence is CASSPYSDEQYL. The CDR3 nucleotides read TGTGCCAGCTCACCATATAGCGACGAGCAGTACCTC.

Points on this clonotype: A much larger clonotype is one base distant, so this may be a read error. The chain is built from TRBV18 and TRBJ1-2, with D possibly being TRBD1 (5 bases). Germline lookup yields CDR1 KGHSH and CDR2 LQKENI. Trimming removed 4 bases at V and 4 bases at J, with 10 bases between. The CDR3 covers 13 residues. CDR3 in DNA: TGTGCCAGCTCACAACAGGCGCTCTATGGCTACACCTTC. It encodes CASSQQALYGYTF.

This clonotype was seen many times. The V gene is TRBV20-1, the J gene TRBJ1-2; D remains ambiguous. V was pared by 6 bases and J by 8 bases, with 22 bases between. Germline V gives CDR1 DFQATT, CDR2 SNEGSKA (reference sequence). This CDR3 has 14 amino acids. This CDR3 reads CSATEQTGRRGYTF. The CDR3 DNA follows: TGCAGTGCAACCGAGCAGACCGGGCGGAGAGGCTACACCTTC.

Comment on this clonotype: One end of the junction varies from germline; a read error may be responsible. This chain uses TRBV2 with TRBJ2-3; D is unresolved. Per germline, CDR1 SNHLY and CDR2 FYNNEI. CDR3 length: 16 amino acids. Here the CDR3 reads CASNETMVTRTDTQYF. The CDR3 DNA reads as TGCGCCAGCAATGAAACTATGGTTACCCGCACAGATACGCAGTATTTT.

The gene calls are TRBV5-1 and TRBJ2-5, with D maybe TRBD1 (6 bases). With 4 bases removed from V and 5 bases from J, the gap between germline ends came to 15 bases. CDR3 length equals 14 residues. Looked up from germline, CDR1 is SGHRS and CDR2 is YFSETQ. Here the CDR3 reads CASSLGTRRETQYF. Here the CDR3 DNA reads TGCGCCAGCAGCCTCGGGACAAGACGTGAGACCCAGTACTTC.

A few counts support this clonotype. The V call is TRBV12-5, the J call TRBJ2-2; possibly TRBD1 for D (6 bases). Germline CDR1 reads LGHNT; CDR2 reads FRNRAP. The V gene lost 3 bases and the J gene lost 4 bases, with 15 bases spanning the gap. This CDR3 has 16 amino acids. CDR3 residues: CASGFRPRGGTGELFF. The CDR3 DNA follows: TGTGCTAGTGGTTTCCGCCCCAGAGGGGGCACCGGGGAGCTGTTTTTT.

This clonotype was seen only a few times. The genes are TRBV6-1 and TRBJ2-1; maybe TRBD1 (5 bases). The CDR3 is made up of 14 amino acids. Deletions cut 10 bases from V and 3 bases from J, with 16 bases between. In germline, CDR1 is MNHNS, CDR2 SASEGT. Here the CDR3 DNA reads TGTGCCACCTGGCAGGGTGATGTCTACAATGAGCAGTTCTTC. This sequence encodes CATWQGDVYNEQFF.

This clonotype was found many times. A read error may explain this, as a much larger clone is one base away. The rearrangement joins TRBV20-1 to TRBJ2-7, with a weak D call TRBD1 (5 bases). CDR3 length: 14 amino acids. Germline values: CDR1 DFQATT, CDR2 SNEGSKA (reference sequence). Trimming removed 4 bases at V and 2 bases at J, with 15 bases between. This chain's CDR3 is CSAMSQGSPYEQYF. The CDR3 DNA reads TGCAGTGCTATGTCGCAGGGCAGCCCCTACGAGCAGTACTTC.

This clonotype was seen a few times. The chain employs TRBV10-2 and TRBJ2-3; 14 bases match TRBD2. This CDR3 region has 22 residues. V was pared by 2 bases and J by 2 bases, with 18 bases of the junction left unmatched. CDR1 and CDR2 from the germline V gene are WSHSY and SAAADI. The CDR3: CASSERVGLAGGPGGITDTQYF. The CDR3 nucleotides read TGCGCCAGCAGTGAGAGGGTAGGACTAGCGGGGGGTCCTGGCGGGATCACAGATACGCAGTATTTT.

This clonotype was detected ten times or more. The chain carries TRBV25-1 and TRBJ1-2, with 9 bases that match TRBD1. There are 14 residues in the CDR3. The V and J ends lost 1 base and 7 bases, in that order; junction bases with no gene match: 4. In germline, CDR1 is MGHDK, CDR2 SYGVNS. CDR3 sequence (DNA): TGTGCCAGCAGTGAATTTAACAGGGGGCTTGGCTACACCTTC. Protein product: CASSEFNRGLGYTF.

There are many counts of this clonotype. This sequence joins TRBV10-3 and TRBJ2-1; 10 bases fit TRBD2. CDR1 is ENHRY and CDR2 is SYGVKD in the germline V gene. With 3 bases clipped from V and 4 bases from J, the junction kept 9 bases outside the gene matches. The CDR3 covers 17 residues. In nucleotides, the CDR3 is TGTGCCATCAGTGACCCCTCCGGGACTAGCGTTTACAATGAGCAGTTCTTC. Protein product: CAISDPSGTSVYNEQFF.

This sequence joins TRBV6-1 and TRBJ2-3, with 7 bases aligning to TRBD1. The CDR3 is made up of 16 amino acids. J lost 0 bases, V lost 6 bases, and 9 bases had no gene match. Germline V CDR1 and CDR2: MNHNS, SASEGT. The CDR3, as DNA: TGTGCCAGCAGCAGACCGGGACAGACTAGCACAGATACGCAGTATTTT. Translation gives CASSRPGQTSTDTQYF.

Only a few counts were recorded for this clonotype. The V call is TRBV5-1, the J call TRBJ1-1, with 7 bases identical to TRBD1. This CDR3 is built from 14 residues. V shed 2 bases and J 1 base; nucleotides not matched to a gene: 2. The germline V gene has CDR1 SGHRS and CDR2 YFSETQ. This CDR3 reads CASSFRQGNTEAFF. In DNA, the CDR3 is TGCGCCAGCAGCTTTCGACAGGGGAACACTGAAGCTTTCTTT.

This clonotype occurred a few times. The rearrangement uses TRBV12-3 or TRBV12-4 and TRBJ2-1; 8 bases are shared with TRBD2. V trimming: 0 bases; J trimming: 4 bases; junction bases outside the gene matches: 2. This CDR3 is 15 amino acids long. CDR3 sequence reads: CASSLALAGYNEQFF. CDR3 DNA: TGTGCCAGCAGTTTAGCCCTAGCGGGTTACAATGAGCAGTTCTTC.

The chain recombines TRBV29-1 with TRBJ2-1, with D possibly being TRBD1 (6 bases). Germline V gives CDR1 SQVTM, CDR2 ANQGSEA. Trimming removed 4 bases at V and 2 bases at J, with 9 bases between. The CDR3 covers 13 residues. Here the CDR3 DNA reads TGCAGCGTTGGGAGGACAGCCTACAATGAGCAGTTCTTC. Its protein is CSVGRTAYNEQFF.

Ten or more counts support this clonotype. This sequence joins TRBV7-2 and TRBJ2-5, with TRBD1 matching 10 bases. Germline trimming cut 4 bases from V and 4 bases from J; bases unmatched to any gene: 9. CDR1 is SGHTA and CDR2 is FQGNSA in the germline V gene. CDR3 size: 16 residues. This CDR3 is CASSSQTGGMGETQYF. As DNA, the CDR3 is TGTGCCAGCAGCTCCCAGACAGGGGGCATGGGAGAGACCCAGTACTTC.

The chain uses TRBV24-1 and TRBJ2-5; D is tentatively TRBD1 or TRBD2 (5 bases each). From germline, CDR1 is KGHDR and CDR2 SFDVKD. V lost 2 bases, J lost 1 base, and 10 bases lay in between. The CDR3 loop spans 15 amino acids. CDR3: CATSDSGTAQETQYF. The CDR3 DNA reads TGTGCCACCAGTGATTCCGGGACGGCCCAAGAGACCCAGTACTTC.

The genes are TRBV5-1 and TRBJ1-2, with TRBD1 matching 10 bases. CDR3 length: 14 residues. V dropped 4 bases and J dropped 2; count of bases not matched to a gene: 2. Germline-derived CDR1 and CDR2 are SGHRS and YFSETQ. The CDR3 sequence: CASSLDRGNYGYTF. The DNA of the CDR3 is TGCGCCAGCAGCCTGGACAGGGGGAACTATGGCTACACCTTC.

The chain employs TRBV7-9 and TRBJ2-1, with 10 bases identical to TRBD2. This CDR3 spans 14 amino acids. Germline V gene sequence: CDR1 SEHNR, CDR2 FQNEAQ (reference sequence). V was clipped by 8 bases and J by 5 bases; unmatched bases: 6. Here the CDR3 reads CASSLAGRNNEQFF. DNA for the CDR3: TGTGCCAGCTCACTAGCGGGGAGGAACAATGAGCAGTTCTTC.

This clonotype was seen at least ten times. The chain uses TRBV25-1 and TRBJ2-7; a weak D match, TRBD2 (6 bases). V gave up 6 bases and J gave up 4 bases, with 19 bases separating them. The CDR3 has 15 amino acids. Germline loops: CDR1 MGHDK, CDR2 SYGVNS. CDR3 sequence: CASRSQVGGLYEQYF. CDR3 DNA: TGTGCCAGCAGGTCTCAAGTGGGCGGACTATACGAGCAGTACTTC.

This clonotype showed up many times. The chain is built from TRBV4-1 and TRBJ1-2; 7 bases are shared with TRBD1. The CDR3 spans 15 residues. The junction had 10 bases not matched to a gene; V was cut back by 5 bases and J by 4 bases. CDR1 is MGHRA, CDR2 YSYEKL, per germline. The CDR3: CASSSLTGTVYGYTF. CDR3 bases: TGCGCCAGCAGCTCCCTCACCGGGACAGTCTATGGCTACACCTTC.

In its sample, this clonotype was seen many times. The chain recombines TRBV14 with TRBJ2-1; D unclear. The CDR3 is 16 amino acids. V gave up 0 bases and J gave up 2 bases, with 11 bases separating them. Germline assignment: CDR1 SGHDN and CDR2 FVKESK. CDR3 in amino acids: CASSQEGYVPYNEQFF. CDR3 DNA: TGTGCCAGCAGCCAAGAAGGGTATGTTCCCTACAATGAGCAGTTCTTC.

This clonotype was counted a few times. The rearrangement links TRBV4-2 to TRBJ2-3; TRBD2 aligns across 7 bases. From germline, CDR1 is LGHNA and CDR2 YNFKEQ. V gave up 4 bases and J gave up 3 bases; unmatched junction bases: 16. This CDR3 has 18 amino acids. The CDR3, as DNA: TGTGCCAGCAGCCGTCCGGCGGGAGCGAGCCCCGGGACAGATACGCAGTATTTT. Residues: CASSRPAGASPGTDTQYF.

In its sample, this clonotype was seen many times. The chain recombines TRBV7-2 with TRBJ2-1; tentative D call: TRBD2 (6 bases). The CDR3 length is 16 residues. The ends were cut back, 2 bases at V and 6 bases at J, with 17 bases in the middle. Germline V gene lookup returns CDR1 SGHTA and CDR2 FQGNSA. The CDR3 DNA reads TGTGCCAGCAGCTTAAGAGGAGGGACGGAGGGCAATGAGCAGTTCTTC. It specifies CASSLRGGTEGNEQFF.

Only a few counts were recorded for this clonotype. The J gene is TRBJ2-7, the V gene TRBV12-3 or TRBV12-4; D is possibly TRBD1 (5 bases). This CDR3 spans 14 amino acids. With 1 base removed from V and 5 bases from J, the gap between germline ends came to 12 bases. The CDR3 nucleotides read TGTGCCAGCAGTTTAGGGGCAGGGTACCACGAGCAGTACTTC. Residues: CASSLGAGYHEQYF.

This clonotype was detected many times. The chain recombines TRBV20-1 with TRBJ1-2; TRBD1 is a possible D gene (6 bases). Germline CDR1 DFQATT, CDR2 SNEGSKA (reference sequence). The CDR3 runs 14 residues. Trimming left V 6 bases short and J 4 bases short, with 18 bases between. This CDR3 reads CSAPGTSPAYGYTF. CDR3 DNA sequence: TGCAGTGCCCCTGGGACATCCCCCGCCTATGGCTACACCTTC.

Points on this clonotype: This may come from a read error, since a much larger clone is one base off. The V call is TRBV7-2, the J call TRBJ1-1; 7 nucleotides align to TRBD1. The length of the CDR3 is 15 residues. Trimming removed 4 bases from V and 7 bases from J; junction bases left unmatched: 12. From germline, CDR1 is SGHTA and CDR2 FQGNSA. CDR3 DNA sequence: TGTGCCAGCAGCTCACATGGAGGGGGCCGCATTGAAGCTTTCTTT. Translated: CASSSHGGGRIEAFF.

About this clonotype: The junction departs from the called germline gene at one end, perhaps through a read error. The rearrangement links TRBV5-1 to TRBJ2-5; no reliable D call. Per germline, CDR1 SGHRS and CDR2 YFSETQ. The CDR3 spans 12 residues. The CDR3 reads CASSLDPETRYF. DNA of the CDR3: TGCGCCAGCAGCTTGGACCCGGAGACCCGGTACTTC.

This clonotype was seen at least ten times. J is TRBJ1-5 and V is TRBV19; 7 bases are a match to TRBD1. V gave up 6 bases and J gave up 2 bases; unmatched junction bases: 7. CDR1 is LNHDA and CDR2 is SQIVND in the germline V gene (reference sequence). The CDR3 totals 15 residues. This CDR3 is CASSLRDSRNQPQHF. DNA for the CDR3: TGTGCCAGTAGCCTTAGGGACAGCCGCAATCAGCCCCAGCATTTT.

This clonotype appeared many times. The V call is TRBV12-3 or TRBV12-4, the J call TRBJ2-3; TRBD2 is a possible D gene (6 bases). V lost 4 bases to trimming and J lost 0 bases, with 14 bases between them. The CDR3 consists of 16 residues. CDR3 nucleotide sequence: TGTGCCAGCAGTTCTGGGGGGAAAGCTAGCACAGATACGCAGTATTTT. Protein: CASSSGGKASTDTQYF.

The genes are TRBV5-4 and TRBJ2-3, with 9 bases lining up with TRBD2. Losses at the gene ends were 4 bases for V and 4 bases for J; bases not matched to a gene: 13. This CDR3 is 17 amino acids long. Germline V CDR1 and CDR2: SGHNT, YYREEE (reference sequence). For the CDR3, the DNA is TGTGCCAGCAGCCCCCATGAGGGAGCGGGAGGCGCAGATACGCAGTATTTT. This sequence encodes CASSPHEGAGGADTQYF.